Described below is a single TCR beta chain sequence and its context. The data originate from a study of blood T cell repertoires in COVID-19. Clones were sequenced by immunoSEQ multiplex PCR, and TCRdb holds only the in-frame ones, with some missing. The sample holds a few hundred thousand clones; 70% to 90% are singletons and the top ten take just over 8%. After removal of 4 bases from V and 10 bases from J, the junction contained 18 bases not matched to a gene. This CDR3 region has 16 residues. Germline-derived CDR1 and CDR2 are MDHEN and SYDVKM. The TCR sequence derives from a woman aged 60-70 years who had recovered from COVID-19. Material for sequencing was PBMCs or T cells enriched from blood (not recorded which). The gene calls are TRBV28 and TRBJ1-2, with 7 positions matching TRBD1. The CDR3 is CASSSPTGTSPWAYTF. The CDR3 DNA is TGTGCCAGCAGTTCCCCGACAGGGACGAGTCCATGGGCCTACACCTTC.